The source of this T cell receptor (beta chain) is a study of blood T cell repertoires in COVID-19. Study-level background: Material from acute and convalescent COVID-19 was sourced from the United States, Italy and Spain.

CDR3 length: 13 amino acids. Germline CDR1 is SGHVS and CDR2 is FQNEAQ. V was cut by 5 bases and J by 6 bases, with 10 bases left in between. How the authors handled the data: Amplification from reference gene primers served as the basis for estimated nucleated cell counts. Repertoires were generated with immunoSEQ multiplex PCR, while TCRdb's copy carries only in-frame clones and drops some. The V and J calls and the clone size are those of that table, but D and trimming were determined from the DNA. The sample records a few hundred thousand clones, about 91% being singletons. Individuals drawn from around 25 US areas were roughly 18 to 89 years old. Participants' reported clinical history set cohort assignment.

Material for sequencing was PBMCs or T cells enriched from blood (not recorded which). This rearrangement joins TRBV7-8 to TRBJ1-4; no definite D call. The TCR comes from a woman aged 50 to 60 with acute COVID-19. The CDR3 DNA sequence: TGTGCCAGCAGCATTGGGAGGGATGAAAAACTGTTTTTT. Amino acid sequence: CASSIGRDEKLFF.